The clone carrying this T cell receptor beta chain has at least ten counts. Its antigen is not known. Coverage ceases 3 residues before the CDR3 finishes, and the germline J gene fills in the end. These data belong to a study of T cell clonality in common variable immunodeficiency. Broader study findings: Common variable immunodeficiency TCR beta sequences reportedly had fewer deletions and N-nucleotide insertions. Compared with healthy controls, CVID subjects showed increased TCRbeta clonality, mostly in about a third.

Blood came from CVID subjects not ill and not taking immunomodulatory or immunosuppressive medication. The ends lost 6 bases at V and 5 bases at J; junction bases unmatched: 5. CDR1 is SQVTM, CDR2 ANQGSEA, per germline. This CDR3 comprises 14 residues. Libraries were prepared by immunoSEQ multiplex PCR; TCRdb keeps only in-frame clonotypes and omits some of them. Found here are approximately 38,000 clones, no singletons; the ten largest cover under 6.5%. This clonotype originated in a human donor with common variable immunodeficiency. Sequences were obtained from peripheral blood mononuclear cells. V usage is TRBV29-1 and J usage is TRBJ2-3; 13 bases agree with TRBD2. The chain's CDR3 is CSVRLAGGKDTQYF. The DNA read from the CDR3 is TGCAGCGTCCGACTAGCGGGGGGAAAAGATACG.